The source of this T cell receptor beta chain is a study of early T cells in non-severe SARS-CoV-2 infection. CDR3 length: 13 amino acids. Per germline, CDR1 SGHVS and CDR2 FNYEAQ. The V end was cut by 3 bases, the J end by 7 bases, with 12 bases between. TCRdb re-called the 5' RACE reads through MiXCR, storing one row per CDR3 protein. Among approximately 99,000 distinct CDR3 sequences listed, 12% were seen once. The TCR comes from an adult who was a healthcare worker with PCR-confirmed SARS-CoV-2 infection or an uninfected control (not recorded which). V usage is TRBV7-6 and J usage is TRBJ1-1; weak D call: TRBD1 (5 bases). Sequencing was carried out using whole blood. The CDR3 nucleotides read TGTGCCAGCAGCTTGGAGCCGGGACTTGAAGCTTTCTTT. Translating gives CASSLEPGLEAFF.